This T cell receptor beta chain was identified in a study of CD8+CD57+ T cells in acquired aplastic anemia (dated by TCRdb to 2017 to 2018). Looking at the study overall: On average, sorted CD4+ and CD8+ cells yielded roughly 3.4 ug of extracted DNA, with a range of about 0.18 to 27.4 ug. A CD8+CD57+ expansion meant a frequency higher than the mean frequency seen in healthy subjects. Summary of the overall study and its limitations: Patients and healthy controls showed no significant difference in CD8+ Simpson's diversity (P=0.060). Some 31 CD8+ CDR3 sequences were shared between patients and controls but appeared highly expressed in patients and within their immunodominant clones.

The patients picked for sequencing were ones in whom flow cytometry had shown an expansion of CD8+CD57+ cells. Severe acquired aplastic anemia was diagnosed in all patients according to International Study of Aplastic Anemia and Agranulocytosis and Camitta criteria. No patient had received any therapy when blood was sampled. In the study, sorted CD4+ and CD8+ blood T cells from patients with severe aplastic anemia and from healthy subjects underwent deep sequencing of TCR repertoires. Patients were enrolled under clinicaltrials.gov protocols 00001620, 01623167, 00001397, 00071045, 00081523 and 00961064 in the USA. Ficoll-Paque density gradient centrifugation was used to isolate peripheral blood mononuclear cells. CD4+ and CD8+ T cells were sorted by FACS or magnetic beads before DNA extraction. CDR1 and CDR2, per the germline V gene, are SGHTA and FQGTGA. Germline trimming amounts to 2 bases on V and 2 bases on J, with 4 as the count of junction bases outside the gene matches. Inclusive of the bounding cysteine and phenylalanine, the CDR3 is 15 residues long. The read is trimmed to its CDR3 DNA, 45 bases read in frame from base 1.

Genomic DNA served as template for TCR beta VDJ combination and CDR3 sequence profiling. TCR repertoire sequencing was run on an Illumina HiSeq 2000. As for the original processing: Repertoires were assessed using TRBV/TRBJ rearrangement plots, CDR3 size and DJ length profiles, and Simpson's diversity index. Whichever DNA sequence was most abundant in the deep sequencing data was defined as the immunodominant clone. CDR3 amino acid sequences were screened for sharing across subjects and compared with published repertoires and the VDJdb database. TCRdb reanalyzed the raw reads on its own, using fastp at Q25 for trimming and MiXCR for clone calling, and kept in-frame beta chains. Under each unique CDR3 protein, matching rows form one entry showing the most common genes and DNA. It is TCRdb's table, rather than the study itself, that gives the V and J calls and clone size. The sample profile shows hundreds of thousands of distinct CDR3 sequences; 56% of them were found once. The ten largest clones add up to around 1.2% of the sample.

This clonotype was seen just once. Which antigen it targets is not known. Base qualities are not recorded, but no much larger clone differs from it by a single base. One read represents weak support. This TCR derives from a human donor with aplastic anemia. Sequences were obtained from sorted CD4+, CD8+, or CD8+CD57+ T cells (not recorded which) from PBMCs. The rearranged segments are TRBV7-3 and TRBJ2-3; 7 nucleotides in the junction match TRBD2. The DNA reads as follows: TGTGCCAGCAGCTTAGGGGGGGGATACACAGATACGCAGTATTTT. It codes for CASSLGGGYTDTQYF.